This entry is about one T cell receptor beta chain. This clone was recorded only once. Its antigen is currently not known. Base quality data are lacking; no much larger clone is found one base away. This record belongs to a study of cytomegalovirus exposure and HLA in healthy donors (dated by TCRdb to the late 2010s). About the study as a whole: In an earlier analysis of 450 to 750 of the donors, around 290 Gb of sequence data and approximately 100 million unique TCR beta sequences from about 190 million T cells were reported. Roughly 290 gigabases of sequencing data and roughly 81 million unique TCR sequences made up an early release that covered roughly 670 HLA-typed donors. Of the 300 to 500 genotyped donors, 81% were placed in the genetic ancestry cluster associated with self-reported Caucasian donors. The study aimed to test whether cataloging public T cell receptors could reveal signatures of past pathogen exposure. The study profiled the T cell repertoires of approximately 700 subjects by immunosequencing and related them to cytomegalovirus serostatus. Along with the approximately 600-subject first cohort, a separate validation cohort of around 110 different subjects was used. The study combined high-throughput TCR immunosequencing, statistical association of individual TCRs with disease status, and machine learning to predict cytomegalovirus infection status. A later analysis re-analyzed previously published TCR beta repertoires from 660 or so donors and added high-resolution HLA genotyping to study TCR occurrence patterns. In the later analysis, no new phenotypic data were used to find candidate immune exposures; instead, reliance was placed on TCR beta sequences and their occurrence across donors. An earlier analysis of fewer than 700 of the donors applied high-throughput TCR beta sequencing to assess whether each TCR beta V gene segment acted as functional or pseudogenic. Donor age, sex, ethnicity and CMV serostatus were compiled alongside the repertoire data. Genome-wide SNP genotypes for about three fifths of the 666 donors were used in a later genetic analysis, which treated that subset as a discovery cohort. Every discovery cohort repertoire had been produced on one sequencing platform. Both class I and class II loci were covered by HLA typing, at four-digit resolution. Typing coverage varied by locus: 629-630 donors for A, B, C, DRB1 and DQB1; more than 500 for DQA1; about 600 for DPA1; roughly 450 for DPB1. Because of strong linkage in the cohort, roughly five DR-DQ haplotypes were treated as single units for association and clustering. Among around 400 genotyped donors of the cohort, an average of approximately 240,000 unique TCR beta nucleotide sequences were sequenced per donor, roughly a sixth of them non-productive.

What the work shows at the level of the full study, not this receptor alone: In a later analysis, HLA-associated TCR beta chains showed more clonal expansion and lower generation probabilities than non-associated chains that were equally common. When HLA alleles, especially DR and DQ, strongly co-occurred, attributing TCR associations to individual alleles was difficult. In a later analysis, several top co-occurrence clusters were reported to appear linked to parvovirus B19, influenza, CMV and Epstein-Barr virus. According to a later genetic analysis, donors in an Asian-associated ancestry cluster had fewer N-insertions in productive TCRs than the approximately 710-donor mean. Presence/absence analyses assumed roughly uniform sequencing depth across donors, an assumption that may not hold. A later genetic analysis associated a missense DCLRE1C variant with V-gene and J-gene trimming of TCR beta chains, and an independent cohort replicated the association. According to the authors, the approach could potentially be generalized to other disease states and immunological phenotypes. This cohort had only TCR beta chains sequenced, and the lack of alpha or paired-chain data limited which features could be detected. The study gave a list of under 200 TCR beta chains associated with cytomegalovirus. Most CMV-associated TCR beta chains appeared to be HLA-restricted in a later analysis, and the HLA associations seemed to be driven largely by CMV exposure. A cluster of highly shared sequence variants was judged likely to represent a technical artifact of the sequencing pipeline. In an earlier analysis of 587 of the donors, most TCR beta V segments appeared in productive rearrangements about 87% or about 30% of the time, broadly matching IMGT annotations. In a later analysis, some 18,000 TCR beta sequences were associated with specific HLA alleles at a false discovery rate of 0.05. For the cohort, immune exposure information was limited to CMV serostatus. The 87-base-pair reads could not distinguish some IMGT-functional V segments, including TRBV6-2 and TRBV6-3, so those segments were excluded. HLA typing was unavailable for some donors at each locus, so association tests used only the typed subset. In vitro tests confirmed that a few of the cytomegalovirus-associated TCR beta chains recognize cytomegalovirus antigens. Linkage disequilibrium might explain the correlated functional status among segregating V segments, but an unknown experimental factor could not be ruled out. A later analysis found that TCR association rates varied across HLA loci, with DRB1 alleles showing the most associated TCRs and HLA-C alleles the fewest. Cytomegalovirus status was reported to be diagnosed by the classifier with high specificity and sensitivity in both the original and validation cohorts. About 15 rarely observed V segments, including chromosome 9 orphons, were excluded from the earlier analysis of a few hundred of the donors because counts were too low. A further reported finding was that TCR beta sequences accurately predicted the HLA-A and HLA-B alleles for most subjects in the first cohort. Most TCR sequences were observed very rarely across donors, whereas some public TCRs were present in many individuals.

The germline V gene encodes CDR1 SGHAT and CDR2 FQDESV (reference sequence). V lost 3 bases and J lost 0 bases; the stretch between them is 6 bases long. Spanning cysteine to phenylalanine, the CDR3 consists of 15 amino acids. Just the 45-base CDR3 DNA is kept, in frame starting at base 1. The library was generated by the immunoSEQ multiplex PCR assay. For the multiplex PCR, a mixture combining 60 forward primers for TCR Vbeta segments and 13 reverse primers for TCR Jbeta segments was used. Amplification of the CDR3 region of rearranged TCR beta genes was performed with a multiplex PCR assay on genomic DNA. Amplified TCR beta libraries were sequenced as 87-base-pair reads on the Illumina HiSeq System. The study's processing was this. A later analysis counted approximately 84 million unique TCR beta chains across the 650 to 800 repertoires, and about 10 million of these chains were shared by at least two donors. Raw reads were error-corrected and collapsed into unique sequences with a nearest-neighbor algorithm that merged closely related sequences to remove PCR and sequencing errors. V, D and J gene segments were assigned by aligning CDR3 sequences to IMGT reference sequences. For a sequence to be retained, a match of at least six nucleotides to both a V gene segment and a J gene segment was required. Rearrangements were called productive when the CDR3 lacked stop codons and stayed in frame with V and J; all others were non-productive. Following IMGT convention, CDR3 was defined as the stretch from the second conserved V-encoded cysteine up to the conserved J-encoded phenylalanine. The earlier analysis of 550 to 650 of the donors excluded any sequence lacking an unambiguous match to a single V gene segment. In an earlier analysis of 587 of the donors, V segments were called functional above 56.7% productive rearrangements and were called segregating when the between-donor standard deviation exceeded 5%. A statistical classification framework was built to diagnose cytomegalovirus status from the catalog of TCR beta chain sequences. In a later analysis, TCR nucleotide sequences were compared against IMGT/GENE-DB human TR gene sequences so that V and J genes could be assigned. In a later analysis, CDR3 sequences and most-parsimonious VDJ recombination scenarios were assigned using the TCRdist pipeline. In a later analysis, each TCR beta chain was defined by its CDR3 amino acid sequence together with its V-gene family, and reads lacking a unique V-gene family were excluded. In a later analysis, 500 to 700 highly shared, low-generation-probability nucleotide sequences were removed to address suspected cross-contamination and a sequencing artifact. In a later analysis, a clonal expansion index for each public chain was calculated from normalized within-repertoire ranks of inferred template counts. Generation probabilities in a later analysis came from a VDJ recombination model fitted to out-of-frame rearrangements, and those results were checked against IGoR. Hypergeometric tests were used in a later analysis to score TCR-TCR, TCR-HLA and TCR-CMV co-occurrence, with a repertoire-size bias correction applied to the TCR pairs. A later analysis estimated false discovery rates by permuting HLA or CMV assignments 20 times. In a later analysis, co-occurring TCRs were grouped with DBSCAN, and TCRdist sequence similarity was added when clustering was performed within HLA-allele-positive subsets. Repertoires with fewer than 30,000 or more than 120,000 public chains were left out of co-occurrence clustering, as were about five repertoires with anomalous nucleotide sharing. The clones in this table, taken by TCRdb from immuneACCESS, are in-frame only. Not every clone is retained; where verified, under half of the shortfall comes from an unresolved V gene, and the cause of the rest is unknown. V, J and clone size reflect that table, while D and trimming were determined from the DNA. The sample includes about 140,000 clones, with about 66% observed a single time. The top ten clonotypes cover around 1.8% of the sample.

The cohort was made up of about 670 healthy bone marrow donors. At the time of sampling, every cohort member was nominally healthy, though immune exposures that went unrecorded were likely present. The donor was CMV seronegative and belonged to the group of approximately 320 seronegative cohort members. Every donor gave a peripheral blood sample, and the peripheral blood mononuclear cells from that sample were used for TCR beta sequencing. Genomic DNA extraction from the blood cell samples was performed with the Qiagen DNeasy Blood Extraction Kit. The sequence came from a male donor in good health and CMV-seronegative. Recombination joined TRBV11-1 with TRBJ1-6, with the D gene not confidently named. Material: PBMCs. CDR3 sequence: CASSFLSSYNSPLHF. DNA sequence: TGTGCCAGCAGCTTCCTCAGCTCCTATAATTCACCCCTCCACTTT.